This TCR beta chain was captured by sequencing in a study of T-cell memory formation after mild COVID-19 (TCRdb year 2021). For the wider study: TCR sequence clusters from the two donors were largely donor specific. T-cell clones expanding and contracting after mild COVID-19 in a couple of donors were tracked by longitudinal TCRalpha and TCRbeta repertoire sequencing. The cohort was made up of two young adult volunteers, one female and one male, who were previously healthy. Beyond this particular receptor, the publication reports: The study included only a couple of mild cases, and larger cohorts that include severe cases with pre-infection samples were judged to be necessary. SARS-CoV-2 specificity was not confirmed for the second-wave clones peaking on day 37. Contracting CD4+ clones turned up mainly in the CM and EM memory subsets, whereas EMRA was where CD8+ clones were enriched. Clones contracting from day 15 to 85 had balanced CD4/CD8 phenotypes, while a second wave expanding from day 15 to 37 was biased towards CD4+. Some responding clones were detected in pre-infection memory, suggesting pre-existing cross-reactive memory T cells joined the SARS-CoV-2 response.

TCRdb lists the instrument as Illumina NovaSeq 6000. Using 5'RACE with constant-segment primers, TCRalpha and TCRbeta cDNA libraries were constructed, with sample barcodes and unique molecular identifiers added in the process. Trizol reagent was used to extract RNA from every sample. Libraries were amplified in two PCR steps, with a second sample barcode and Illumina TruSeq adapters added in the second step. Sequencing of libraries was performed on an Illumina NovaSeq with 2 x 150 bp paired-end reads. As for how the authors treated the data: The reads were demultiplexed and collapsed into UMI-guided consensus sequences using migec v1.2.7. Using mixcr v2.1.11, the UMI consensuses were aligned to TRA and TRB V and J templates and assembled into clonotypes. Clonotypes were classified as expanded or contracted when called significant by both edgeR and NoisET, with noise models trained on biological replicates. For edgeR calls, the cutoffs were a false discovery rate-adjusted p below 0.01 and a log2 fold-change threshold of 1. As an exploratory analysis of dynamics, PCA with hierarchical clustering was applied to max-normalized trajectories of the 1000 most abundant clonotypes. Separately sequenced CD4+ and CD8+ repertoires were used to assign a CD4 or CD8 phenotype to each responding clone. TCRdb itself trimmed the public reads at Q25 with fastp, ran MiXCR and retained productive beta chains. Identical CDR3 proteins give one entry, which carries the most common genes and DNA. The V and J calls were not made by the authors but by TCRdb's processing. Across this sample there are approximately 400,000 distinct CDR3 sequences, with 15% to 20% seen only once. The ten largest clones add up to 20% to 25% of the sample.

Deletion took 3 bases off V and 3 bases off J, with a span of 11 bases between the germline ends. From the cysteine up to the phenylalanine, the CDR3 has a length of 15 residues. Only the CDR3 region is kept as DNA, spanning 45 bases read in frame from base 1. Ficoll-Paque density gradient centrifugation was used to isolate PBMCs. Concerning this clonotype itself: The specificity of this receptor is unknown. Per-nucleotide qualities are absent, and no much larger clonotype sits a single base away.

What was sequenced was PBMCs or a T cell subset sorted from them (not recorded which). Recombination linked TRBV12-3 or TRBV12-4 to TRBJ2-2, with a weak D call of TRBD1 (5 bases match). This TCR was recovered from a man in his late teens or twenties who had mild COVID-19 (a few samples of this study predate the infection). The sample titles of this study are shuffled in the database, so cell type and time point are left out; the donor was told from shared clones. Here the CDR3 is given as CASSLVRADTGELFF. The sequenced DNA: TGTGCCAGCAGTTTGGTCAGGGCGGACACCGGGGAGCTGTTTTTT.